One and the same sample provided the 20 T cell receptor beta chains below, sequenced in a study of persistence of HIV-infected CD4 T cells. Cells were stimulated with CMV-infected fibroblast lysates at 10 ug/mL. Memory cells lacking CD40L and CD69 with high CD45RO were sorted. The immunoSEQ assay was version 4, run in survey mode. Method: immunoSEQ multiplex PCR; TCRdb's copy keeps in-frame clones and lacks some. The sample yields some 30,000 clones, around 80% seen once. Their specific antigens are unknown. Sequenced material: CD4+ T cells sorted from PBMCs after roughly 17-hour stimulation, taken from a patient who received antiretroviral therapy. These receptors all come from an adult woman with HIV who was CMV-seropositive.

The rearrangement links TRBV7-3 to TRBJ2-2; D perhaps matches TRBD1 (6 bases). Germline CDR1 SGHTA, CDR2 FQGTGA. The length of the CDR3 is 15 residues. Trimming removed 5 bases from V and 4 bases from J, with 14 bases in between. Here the CDR3 reads CASSPSGARTGELFF. The CDR3 nucleotides are TGTGCCAGCAGCCCCTCAGGGGCTCGCACCGGGGAGCTGTTTTTT.

V usage is TRBV9 and J usage is TRBJ2-2; a weak D match, TRBD1 (6 bases). Trimming left V 4 bases short and J 6 bases short, with 19 bases between. The germline V gene has CDR1 SGDLS and CDR2 YYNGEE. The CDR3 spans 16 residues. The CDR3 reads CASSPRLQGTSGELFF. The CDR3 nucleotides are TGTGCCAGCAGCCCTAGACTACAGGGAACGTCCGGGGAGCTGTTTTTT.

This clone was counted between two and nine times. The V call is TRBV9, the J call TRBJ2-6; the D gene could be TRBD1 or TRBD2 (5 bases each). This CDR3 is 14 amino acids long. The germline gives CDR1 SGDLS, CDR2 YYNGEE. Deletions cut 3 bases from V and 3 bases from J, with 7 bases between. The CDR3 nucleotides are TGTGCCAGCAGCGCAGGGAGTGGGGCCAACGTCCTGACTTTC. It codes for CASSAGSGANVLTF.

The rearrangement joins TRBV19 to TRBJ2-1; D perhaps matches TRBD1 (5 bases). Trimming took off 3 bases at V and 4 bases at J, with 10 bases between the two ends. The CDR3 spans 14 residues. The germline V gene has CDR1 LNHDA and CDR2 SQIVND (reference sequence). Written as DNA, the CDR3 is TGTGCCAGTAGTATTCAGGGATCATACAATGAGCAGTTCTTC. It encodes CASSIQGSYNEQFF.

V and J are TRBV6-1 and TRBJ1-1; a weak D match, TRBD1 (5 bases). There are 15 residues in the CDR3. Germline CDR1 is MNHNS and CDR2 is SASEGT. Trimming shortened V by 3 bases and J by 3 bases, and 14 bases separated the two germline ends. The CDR3 region has the DNA TGTGCCAGCAGTGAGGTCCCGGGGCCGCACACTGAAGCTTTCTTT. Translation: CASSEVPGPHTEAFF.

This clone was found once. The V and J genes are TRBV11-1 and TRBJ1-2; 8 nucleotides match TRBD1. V was pared by 4 bases and J by 4 bases, with 11 bases of the junction left unmatched. The CDR3 runs 16 residues. Germline loops: CDR1 SGHAT, CDR2 FQDESV (reference sequence). The CDR3 coding sequence is TGTGCCAGCAGCTCAGGGACAGGATCATCGCCCTATGGCTACACCTTC. Translated, it gives CASSSGTGSSPYGYTF.

Note on this clone: The junction departs from the called germline gene at one end, perhaps through a read error. The chain combines TRBV2 with TRBJ2-1; 8 bases fit TRBD1. CDR1 and CDR2 from the germline V gene are SNHLY and FYNNEI. The CDR3 extends over 15 amino acids. The CDR3 DNA sequence: TGTGCCAGCAGTGAAGACAGGGGGACCTATAATGAGCAGTTCTTC. It yields the protein CASSEDRGTYNEQFF.

The genes are TRBV7-8 and TRBJ1-2, with D possibly being TRBD1 (6 bases). V was trimmed by 5 bases and J by 7 bases, leaving 14 bases between them. The CDR3 runs 13 residues. Germline values: CDR1 SGHVS, CDR2 FQNEAQ. CDR3 region: CASSEQGSSGYTF. In nucleotides, the CDR3 is TGTGCCAGCAGCGAACAGGGAAGCTCTGGCTACACCTTC. The full variable domain, its missing parts supplied by reference TRBV7-8 and TRBJ1-2, is GAGVSQSPRYKVAKRGQDVALRCDPISGHVSLFWYQQALGQGPEFLTYFQNEAQLDKSGLPSDRFFAERPEGSVSTLKIQRTQQEDSAVYLCASSEQGSSGYTFGSGTRLTVV.

The rearrangement links TRBV5-1 to TRBJ1-6; D is ambiguous. The CDR3 contains 13 residues. V was shortened by 0 bases and J by 2 bases, with 0 bases between the two germline ends. The germline V gene encodes CDR1 SGHRS and CDR2 YFSETQ. As DNA, the CDR3 is TGCGCCAGCAGCTTGGCCTATAATTCACCCCTCCACTTT. This translates into CASSLAYNSPLHF. The variable domain in full, with the rest retrieved from reference TRBV5-1 and TRBJ1-6, is KAGVTQTPRYLIKTRGQQVTLSCSPISGHRSVSWYQQTPGQGLQFLFEYFSETQRNKGNFPGRFSGRQFSNSRSEMNVSTLELGDSALYLCASSLAYNSPLHFGNGTRLTVT.

This chain links TRBV19 with TRBJ1-2; D ambiguous. This CDR3 comprises 15 residues. The ends were cut back, 6 bases at V and 4 bases at J, with 18 bases in the middle. The germline gives CDR1 LNHDA, CDR2 SQIVND (reference sequence). This chain's CDR3 is CASRISGLDGYGYTF. CDR3 bases: TGTGCCAGTAGAATTTCGGGTCTCGATGGCTATGGCTACACCTTC.

The rearrangement uses TRBV5-5 and TRBJ2-5, with 8 bases fitting TRBD2. The trim removed 2 bases at V and 1 base at J, leaving 7 bases unmatched. Looked up from germline, CDR1 is SGHKS and CDR2 is YYEKEE (reference sequence). The CDR3 covers 16 residues. The CDR3 spells CASSFGGGGTQETQYF. The CDR3, as DNA: TGTGCCAGCAGCTTCGGGGGCGGGGGGACCCAAGAGACCCAGTACTTC.

The chain uses TRBV29-1 and TRBJ2-1, with D unresolved. The CDR3 runs 12 residues. V lost 3 bases to trimming and J lost 1 base, with 4 bases between them. The V gene's germline CDR1 is SQVTM and CDR2 ANQGSEA. The DNA of the CDR3 is TGCAGCGTTGAGCATTCCTACAATGAGCAGTTCTTC. As protein: CSVEHSYNEQFF.

On this clone: In the same sample, other DNA sequences code for this CDR3. The chain uses TRBV19 and TRBJ2-1; 8 nucleotides align to TRBD2. J lost 7 bases, V lost 3 bases, and 2 bases had no gene match. Germline CDR1 and CDR2: LNHDA and SQIVND (reference sequence). The CDR3 is 13 amino acids. This CDR3 reads CASSIGRGNEQFF. The CDR3 DNA sequence: TGTGCCAGTAGTATCGGGAGGGGGAATGAGCAGTTCTTC.

The rearrangement links TRBV7-9 to TRBJ1-5; D possibly corresponds to TRBD1 (5 bases). The CDR3 extends over 17 amino acids. Trimming stripped 3 bases from V and 0 bases from J, with 15 bases between. CDR1 and CDR2 (germline): SEHNR, FQNEAQ (reference sequence). CDR3 nucleotide sequence: TGTGCCAGCAGCTTCCATTTTGGGACCGATAGCAATCAGCCCCAGCATTTT. Encoded protein: CASSFHFGTDSNQPQHF.

The chain carries TRBV5-4 and TRBJ1-4; 9 bases align to TRBD1. Germline V lookup: CDR1 SGHNT, CDR2 YYREEE (reference sequence). This CDR3 spans 15 amino acids. V was pared by 3 bases and J by 7 bases, with 7 bases of the junction left unmatched. CDR3 amino acids: CASSWMDRGGEKLFF. Written as DNA, the CDR3 is TGTGCCAGCAGCTGGATGGACAGGGGAGGTGAAAAACTGTTTTTT. The full variable domain, with the rest looked up from reference TRBV5-4 and TRBJ1-4, is ETGVTQSPTHLIKTRGQQVTLRCSSQSGHNTVSWYQQALGQGPQFIFQYYREEENGRGNFPPRFSGLQFPNYSSELNVNALELDDSALYLCASSWMDRGGEKLFFGSGTQLSVL.

The rearrangement links TRBV20-1 to TRBJ2-5, with 8 bases aligning to TRBD1. V lost 3 bases, J lost 5 bases, and 5 bases stayed unmatched. The CDR3 loop spans 13 amino acids. Germline V gene data show CDR1 as DFQATT and CDR2 as SNEGSKA (reference sequence). CDR3 in amino acids: CSASPYRGETQYF. Written as DNA, the CDR3 is TGCAGTGCTAGTCCCTACAGGGGGGAGACCCAGTACTTC.

CDR3 sequence (DNA): TGCGCCAGCAGCTTGGAACCGAGGGGGGGCGAGGTTAATGAAAAACTGTTTTTT. Its protein product is CASSLEPRGGEVNEKLFF. The chain employs TRBV5-1 and TRBJ1-4; a weak D match, TRBD1 (6 bases). CDR1 and CDR2 from the germline V gene are SGHRS and YFSETQ. The CDR3 totals 18 residues. Trimming removed 0 bases from V and 4 bases from J, with 19 bases in between. Looking up the rest from reference TRBV5-1 and TRBJ1-4 gives the full variable domain: KAGVTQTPRYLIKTRGQQVTLSCSPISGHRSVSWYQQTPGQGLQFLFEYFSETQRNKGNFPGRFSGRQFSNSRSEMNVSTLELGDSALYLCASSLEPRGGEVNEKLFFGSGTQLSVL.

This clone has only a few counts. The V and J genes are TRBV7-3 and TRBJ1-2; possible D gene TRBD1, 5 bases. The V gene lost 5 bases and the J gene lost 4 bases, with 20 bases spanning the gap. The germline gives CDR1 SGHTA, CDR2 FQGTGA. CDR3 length: 16 residues. The CDR3 nucleotides read TGTGCCAGCAGCCTAGACGGTCGGGACGGGGGCTATGGCTACACCTTC. Translation: CASSLDGRDGGYGYTF. Based on the CDR3 plus reference TRBV7-3 and TRBJ1-2, the full variable domain is GAGVSQTPSNKVTEKGKYVELRCDPISGHTALYWYRQSLGQGPEFLIYFQGTGAADDSGLPNDRFFAVRPEGSVSTLKIQRTERGDSAVYLCASSLDGRDGGYGYTFGSGTRLTVV.

The rearrangement links TRBV3-1 (or the pseudogene TRBV3-2) to TRBJ2-7; D call uncertain. The CDR3 runs to 15 residues. CDR1 and CDR2 from the germline V gene are LGHDT and YNNKEL (reference sequence). V was clipped by 1 base and J by 6 bases, with 16 bases between them. The CDR3 region is CASSQVVSDLSEQYF. The DNA for the CDR3 is TGTGCCAGCAGCCAAGTAGTCTCCGATCTATCCGAGCAGTACTTC.

The J gene is TRBJ1-1, the V gene TRBV7-9; possible D gene TRBD1, 5 bases. The V gene lost 5 bases and the J gene lost 6 bases, with 13 bases spanning the gap. This CDR3 contains 13 residues. Germline V lookup: CDR1 SEHNR, CDR2 FQNEAQ (reference sequence). The CDR3 spells CASSPGRIAEAFF. CDR3 nucleotides: TGTGCCAGCAGCCCGGGACGGATCGCTGAAGCTTTCTTT. Full variable domain (rest looked up from reference TRBV7-9 and TRBJ1-1): DTGVSQNPRHKITKRGQNVTFRCDPISEHNRLYWYRQTLGQGPEFLTYFQNEAQLEKSRLLSDRFSAERPKGSFSTLEIQRTEQGDSAMYLCASSPGRIAEAFFGQGTRLTVV.